The sequence of this T cell receptor (beta chain) was determined in a study of PD-1 blockade in classical Hodgkin lymphoma. Study-wide points: Before treatment, TCR diversity in newly diagnosed patients was reportedly lower than in healthy donors. Patients with a complete response exhibited baseline diversity comparable to newly diagnosed patients. The repertoire differences lack a defined cause, possibly disease activity or prior therapy.

There was relapse after autologous stem cell transplantation in every patient, and there was variation in brentuximab vedotin exposure. Responses achieved at best were complete response, partial response or progressive disease. Unmatched junction bases numbered 7, after V lost 10 bases and J lost 8 bases. CDR1 and CDR2 (germline): MDHEN, SYDVKM. The CDR3 has 11 residues. Note on this clone: The antigen remains unidentified.

Using immunoSEQ multiplex PCR, the repertoire was profiled, and TCRdb retains in-frame clones only, with some absent. The sample lists approximately 7,500 clones; about 86% were seen once. V usage is TRBV28 and J usage is TRBJ1-2; 7 positions match TRBD1. The TCR was taken from a human donor with classical Hodgkin lymphoma. Source: peripheral blood mononuclear cells (PBMCs), taken at baseline. The CDR3 reads CAIDRVEGYTF. DNA for the CDR3: TGTGCCATCGACAGGGTGGAAGGCTACACCTTC.